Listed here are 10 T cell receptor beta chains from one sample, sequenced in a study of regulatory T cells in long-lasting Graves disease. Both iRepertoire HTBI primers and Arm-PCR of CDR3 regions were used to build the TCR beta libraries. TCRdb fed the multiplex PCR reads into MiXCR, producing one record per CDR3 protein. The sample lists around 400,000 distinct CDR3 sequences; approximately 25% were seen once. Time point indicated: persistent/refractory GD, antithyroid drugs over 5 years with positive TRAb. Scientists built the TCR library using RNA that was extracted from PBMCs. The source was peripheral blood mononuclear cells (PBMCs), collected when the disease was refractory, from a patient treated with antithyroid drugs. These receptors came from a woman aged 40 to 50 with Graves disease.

CDR3 nucleotides: TGTGCCAGCAACAACAGGGCCGGGGAGCTGTTTTTT. Amino acid sequence: CASNNRAGELFF. V gene TRBV7-9 combines with J gene TRBJ2-2, with a tentative D call TRBD1 (6 bases). Germline CDR1 reads SEHNR; CDR2 reads FQNEAQ (reference sequence). The CDR3 contains 12 residues. V was clipped by 7 bases and J by 6 bases, with 9 bases between them.

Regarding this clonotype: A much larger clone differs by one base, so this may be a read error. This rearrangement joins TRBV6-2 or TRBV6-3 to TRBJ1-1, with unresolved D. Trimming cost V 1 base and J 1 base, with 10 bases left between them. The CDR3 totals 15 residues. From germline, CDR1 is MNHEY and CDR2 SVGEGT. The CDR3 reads CASSYYRVGNTEAFF. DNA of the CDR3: TGTGCCAGCAGTTACTACCGGGTAGGGAACACTGAAGCTTTCTTT.

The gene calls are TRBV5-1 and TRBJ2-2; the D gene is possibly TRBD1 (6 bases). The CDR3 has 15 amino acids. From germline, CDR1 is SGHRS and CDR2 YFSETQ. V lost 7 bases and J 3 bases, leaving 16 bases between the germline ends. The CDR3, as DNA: TGCGCCAGCGGGTTGATGGGGGCGCACACCGGGGAGCTGTTTTTT. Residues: CASGLMGAHTGELFF.

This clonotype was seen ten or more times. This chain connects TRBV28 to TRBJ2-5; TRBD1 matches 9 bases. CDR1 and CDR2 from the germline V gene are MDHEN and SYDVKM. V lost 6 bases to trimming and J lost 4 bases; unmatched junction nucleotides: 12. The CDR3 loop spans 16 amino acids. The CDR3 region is CASSHRTGVVGETQYF. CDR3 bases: TGTGCCAGCAGCCACCGGACAGGGGTCGTGGGAGAGACCCAGTACTTC.

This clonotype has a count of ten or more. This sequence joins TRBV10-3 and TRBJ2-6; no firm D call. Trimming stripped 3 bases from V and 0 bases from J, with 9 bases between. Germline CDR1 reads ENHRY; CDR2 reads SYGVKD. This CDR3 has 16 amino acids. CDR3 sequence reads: CAISERGNSGANVLTF. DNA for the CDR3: TGTGCCATCAGTGAACGAGGCAACTCTGGGGCCAACGTCCTGACTTTC.

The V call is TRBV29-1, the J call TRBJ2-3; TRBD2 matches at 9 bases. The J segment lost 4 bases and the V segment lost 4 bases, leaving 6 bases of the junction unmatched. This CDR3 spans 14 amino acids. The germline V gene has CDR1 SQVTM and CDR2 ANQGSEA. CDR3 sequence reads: CSVALAGFADTQYF. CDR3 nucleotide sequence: TGCAGCGTTGCGCTAGCGGGATTTGCAGATACGCAGTATTTT.

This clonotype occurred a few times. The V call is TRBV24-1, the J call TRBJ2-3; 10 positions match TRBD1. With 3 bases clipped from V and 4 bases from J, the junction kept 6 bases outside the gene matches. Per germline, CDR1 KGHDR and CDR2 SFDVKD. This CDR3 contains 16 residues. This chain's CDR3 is CATSDPGQGTPDTQYF. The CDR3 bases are TGTGCCACCAGTGATCCGGGACAGGGGACTCCAGATACGCAGTATTTT.

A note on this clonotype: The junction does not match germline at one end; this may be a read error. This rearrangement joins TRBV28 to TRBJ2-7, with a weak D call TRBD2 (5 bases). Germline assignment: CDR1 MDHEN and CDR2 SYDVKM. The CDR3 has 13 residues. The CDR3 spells CASSPFRGYEQYF. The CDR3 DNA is TGCGCCAGCAGCCCGTTTCGGGGCTACGAGCAGTACTTC.

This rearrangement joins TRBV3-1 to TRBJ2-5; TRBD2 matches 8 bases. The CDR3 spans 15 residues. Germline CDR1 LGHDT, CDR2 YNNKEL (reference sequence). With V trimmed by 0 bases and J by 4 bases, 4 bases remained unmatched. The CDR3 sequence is CASSQDPGRGETQYF. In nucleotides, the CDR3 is TGTGCCAGCAGCCAAGACCCCGGGAGGGGAGAGACCCAGTACTTC.

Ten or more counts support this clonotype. The CDR3 DNA reads TGTGCCAGCAGTTTATCACTAGCGGGAGGAGAGACCCAGTACTTC. Translated, it gives CASSLSLAGGETQYF. This chain links TRBV28 with TRBJ2-5; 12 bases map to TRBD2. The germline V gene has CDR1 MDHEN and CDR2 SYDVKM. The CDR3 has 15 residues. V dropped 1 base and J dropped 4; count of bases not matched to a gene: 1.